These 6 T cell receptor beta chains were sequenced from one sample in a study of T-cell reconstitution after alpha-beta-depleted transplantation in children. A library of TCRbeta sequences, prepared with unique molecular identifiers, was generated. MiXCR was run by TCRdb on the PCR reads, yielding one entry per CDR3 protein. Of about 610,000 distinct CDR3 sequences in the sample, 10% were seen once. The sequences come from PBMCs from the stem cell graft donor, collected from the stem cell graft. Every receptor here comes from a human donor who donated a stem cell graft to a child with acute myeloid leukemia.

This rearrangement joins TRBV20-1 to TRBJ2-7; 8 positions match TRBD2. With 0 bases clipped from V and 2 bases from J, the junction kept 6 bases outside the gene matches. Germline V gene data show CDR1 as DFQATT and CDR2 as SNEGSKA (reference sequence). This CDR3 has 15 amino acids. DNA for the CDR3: TGCAGTGCTAGAGATTTGCGGGAGGCCCCCTACGAGCAGTACTTC. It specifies CSARDLREAPYEQYF.

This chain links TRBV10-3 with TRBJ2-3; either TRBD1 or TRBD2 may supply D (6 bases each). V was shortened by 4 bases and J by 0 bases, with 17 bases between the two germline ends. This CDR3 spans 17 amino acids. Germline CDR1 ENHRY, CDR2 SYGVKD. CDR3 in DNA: TGTGCCATCAGTGTGAGGGGGTCTAGCGACAGCACAGATACGCAGTATTTT. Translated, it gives CAISVRGSSDSTDTQYF.

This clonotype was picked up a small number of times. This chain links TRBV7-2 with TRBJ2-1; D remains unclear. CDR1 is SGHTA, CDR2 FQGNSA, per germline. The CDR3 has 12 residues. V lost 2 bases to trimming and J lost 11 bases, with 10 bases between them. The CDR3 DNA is TGTGCCAGCAGCTTAAGGGCGGAAAAGCAGTTCTTC. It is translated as CASSLRAEKQFF. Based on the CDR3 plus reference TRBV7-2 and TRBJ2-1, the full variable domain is GAGVSQSPSNKVTEKGKDVELRCDPISGHTALYWYRQSLGQGLEFLIYFQGNSAPDKSGLPSDRFSAERTGGSVSTLTIQRTQQEDSAVYLCASSLRAEKQFFGPGTRLTVL.

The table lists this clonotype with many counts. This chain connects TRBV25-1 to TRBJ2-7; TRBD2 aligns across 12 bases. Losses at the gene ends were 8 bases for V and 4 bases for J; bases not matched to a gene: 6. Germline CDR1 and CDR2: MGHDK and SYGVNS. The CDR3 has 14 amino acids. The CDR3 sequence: CASSVGLAGYEQYF. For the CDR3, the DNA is TGTGCCAGCTCCGTCGGACTAGCGGGATACGAGCAGTACTTC.

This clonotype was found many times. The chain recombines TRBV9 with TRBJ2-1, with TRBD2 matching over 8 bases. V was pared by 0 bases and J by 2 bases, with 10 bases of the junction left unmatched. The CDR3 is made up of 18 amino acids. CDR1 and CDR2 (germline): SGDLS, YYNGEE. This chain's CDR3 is CASSVGLLTSGAYNEQFF. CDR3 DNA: TGTGCCAGCAGCGTAGGCCTCCTAACTAGCGGTGCCTACAATGAGCAGTTCTTC. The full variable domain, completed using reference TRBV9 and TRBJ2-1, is DSGVTQTPKHLITATGQRVTLRCSPRSGDLSVYWYQQSLDQGLQFLIQYYNGEERAKGNILERFSAQQFPDLHSELNLSSLELGDSALYFCASSVGLLTSGAYNEQFFGPGTRLTVL.

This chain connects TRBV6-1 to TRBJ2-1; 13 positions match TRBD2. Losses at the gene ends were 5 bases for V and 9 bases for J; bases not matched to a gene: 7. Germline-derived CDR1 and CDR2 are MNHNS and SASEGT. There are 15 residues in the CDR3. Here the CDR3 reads CASSKWTSGSPEQFF. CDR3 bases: TGTGCCAGCAGTAAATGGACTAGCGGGAGCCCTGAGCAGTTCTTC.